The sequence of this T cell receptor (beta chain) was determined in a study of OX40 agonist ivuxolimab in advanced cancers. For the study in its entirety: Ivuxolimab was a fully human IgG2 agonistic monoclonal antibody targeting the costimulatory receptor OX40 (CD134). Intravenous ivuxolimab was administered to patients every 2 weeks at six dose levels: 0.01, 0.1, 0.3, 1.5, 3 and 10 mg/kg. Of the approximately 53 patients in dose escalation, 19 had hepatocellular carcinoma, approximately 15 had melanoma, 9 had renal cell carcinoma and 9 had head and neck cancer. In the dose-escalation cohort, approximately 82% of patients were male, and the mean age was roughly 60 years, with a range of 23 to 79. Patients were allowed to have had prior anti-PD-1, anti-PD-L1 or anti-CTLA-4 therapy, and around 37% of the dose-escalation patients had previously received checkpoint inhibitors. Partial responses occurred in three dose-escalation patients, of whom one had hepatocellular carcinoma and two had cutaneous melanoma. The point of sequencing TCRbeta in the periphery was to test whether ivuxolimab changed TCR sequence diversity and drove clonal T-cell expansion. The paper covers the monotherapy dose-escalation part of the phase I ivuxolimab trial, which included N of about 50 patients. On the study overall, not on this receptor specifically: In the 0.1-3.0 mg/kg groups, partial responders had among the lowest normalized peripheral clonal expansion, particularly in CD8+ T cells. At doses of 0.1 to 3.0 mg/kg, clonal expansion of both CD4+ and CD8+ blood T cells was observed from baseline to week 6. The antigen specificity of the peripheral T cells that underwent clonal expansion was not determined. Low levels of normalized T-cell clonal expansion were also seen in some patients who did not respond. After ivuxolimab, CD8+ T cells had more expanded clones than CD4+ T cells on average.

On this clone itself: The clone's antigen remains unknown. There are no base qualities to consult, and no much larger clone falls within one base.

Trimming takes 5 bases from V and 4 bases from J, and the germline ends sit 15 bases apart. The CDR3 contains 15 residues, cysteine and phenylalanine counted. This entry keeps only the CDR3 DNA: 45 bases, framed from base 1. CDR1 SGHTA and CDR2 FQGNSA are derived from the germline V gene. The trial excluded patients who had a history of autoimmune disease or were on systemic immunosuppression. Peripheral blood for TCR sequencing was drawn from every dose cohort at baseline, at cycle 4 day 1 and at cycle 7 day 1. The samples were drawn from a first-in-human, open-label, multicenter phase I dose-escalation trial of ivuxolimab. The trial enrolled adults with locally advanced or metastatic head and neck squamous cell, hepatocellular, melanoma or renal cell carcinoma. Before TCR sequencing, CD4+ T cells and CD8+ T cells from peripheral blood were sorted into separate populations. For sequencing of the TCRbeta CDR3 region, genomic DNA was extracted from the sorted cells. The immunoSEQ Assay was used to sequence the TCRbeta CDR3 regions. TCRdb re-hosts the immuneACCESS table, in-frame sequences only. Its copies lack some clones; in the studies checked, an unresolved V gene accounts for under half of them, and the cause for the rest is not known. The sample table shows 90,000 or so clones, and about 91% are seen once. The ten largest clones capture approximately 0.36% of the sample.

Sequenced here: CD4+ or CD8+ T cells sorted from blood, sampled in a trial of the OX40 agonist ivuxolimab. The TCR comes from an adult with an advanced solid tumor such as melanoma, head and neck, liver or kidney cancer. The sequence is built from TRBV7-2 and TRBJ1-5; matching of 5 bases hints at TRBD1 as the D gene. The base sequence is TGTGCCAGCAGCCCCCAAGGGGCCTTAAATCAGCCCCAGCATTTT. It translates to CASSPQGALNQPQHF.